This T cell receptor beta chain derives from a study of OX40 agonist ivuxolimab in advanced cancers. Study at large: The patients received ivuxolimab by intravenous route every 2 weeks at 0.01 to 10 mg/kg. Of mixed ages from about 23 to 85 and averaging roughly 60 years, the group was about 86% male. Study results and limitations: Within 6 weeks, CD4+ and CD8+ blood T cells expanded clonally at 0.1 to 3.0 mg/kg.

Using immunoSEQ multiplex PCR, the repertoire was profiled, and TCRdb retains in-frame clones only, with some absent. There are 20,000 to 25,000 clones in the sample; 75% to 85% occur only once, and around a third lies in the top ten. Note on this clone: The antigen remains unidentified.

The CDR3 has 13 amino acids. After removal of 5 bases from V and 7 bases from J, the junction contained 9 bases not matched to a gene. The germline gives CDR1 GTSNPN, CDR2 SVGIG (reference sequence). The rearrangement links TRBV30 to TRBJ2-7; 9 nucleotides match TRBD2. This clonotype originated in an adult with an advanced solid tumor such as melanoma, head and neck, liver or kidney cancer. Source: CD4+ or CD8+ T cells sorted from blood, taken in a trial of the OX40 agonist ivuxolimab. This chain's CDR3 is CAWENLAGSEQYF. The CDR3 DNA is TGTGCCTGGGAGAATCTAGCGGGAAGTGAGCAGTACTTC.